One and the same sample provided the 30 T cell receptor beta chains below, sequenced in a study of shared clonotypes between healthy human individuals. Clones were sequenced by immunoSEQ multiplex PCR, and TCRdb holds only the in-frame ones, with some missing. The sample holds 400,000 to 500,000 clones, around 80% seen once. Sequencing was performed on PBMCs. The receptors stem from a woman in her thirties or forties in good health. Some clones in this sample may be carry-over from other donors' samples.

In nucleotides, the CDR3 is TGTGCCAGCAGCTGGAGAGTTGGGTACGAGCAGTACTTC. Amino acid sequence: CASSWRVGYEQYF. The V call is TRBV11-2, the J call TRBJ2-5; D gene ambiguous. TRBJ2-7 explains the end of the DNA better; the J call may be wrong. The CDR3 sequence is 13 residues long. From germline, CDR1 is SGHAT and CDR2 FQNNGV.

The chain has TRBV7-9 and TRBJ2-5, with 7 bases fitting TRBD1. The CDR3 contains 15 residues. The germline V gene has CDR1 SEHNR and CDR2 FQNEAQ (reference sequence). V gave up 5 bases and J gave up 1 base; unmatched junction bases: 7. For the CDR3, the DNA is TGTGCCAGCAGCCCCCCCCGGACAGGCCAAGAGACCCAGTACTTC. Its protein is CASSPPRTGQETQYF.

The genes are TRBV5-4 and TRBJ2-3; weak D call: TRBD1 (5 bases). Looked up from germline, CDR1 is SGHNT and CDR2 is YYREEE (reference sequence). The V gene lost 2 bases and the J gene lost 4 bases, with 8 bases spanning the gap. CDR3 length equals 13 residues. The CDR3 here is CASSLDSSDTQYF. CDR3 nucleotide sequence: TGTGCCAGCAGCTTAGACAGCTCAGATACGCAGTATTTT.

This clone was seen a few times. J is TRBJ1-5 and V is TRBV7-9, with a weak D call TRBD1 (5 bases). The germline V gene encodes CDR1 SEHNR and CDR2 FQNEAQ (reference sequence). The CDR3 length is 12 residues. The V end lost 5 bases, the J end lost 10 bases, and 12 bases lay between the germline ends. The CDR3 here is CASSIGDEPQHF. The CDR3 region has the DNA TGTGCCAGCAGCATAGGGGACGAACCCCAGCATTTT.

This clone has just one count. A far larger clone differs by one base, so this is likely a read error. This chain connects TRBV2 to TRBJ2-5; no clear D gene. The germline gives CDR1 SNHLY, CDR2 FYNNEI. This CDR3 comprises 14 residues. CDR3 DNA: TGTGTCAGCAGTGTTTATAGGGTTGAGGAGACCCAGTACTTC. Translation: CVSSVYRVEETQYF.

Notes on this clone: Other DNA sequences in the sample encode the same CDR3. The chain joins TRBV5-1 to TRBJ2-6, with D possibly matching TRBD1 (6 bases). Deletions cut 1 base from V and 0 bases from J, with 11 bases between. The CDR3 runs to 17 residues. The germline V gene encodes CDR1 SGHRS and CDR2 YFSETQ. In DNA form, the CDR3 reads TGCGCCAGCAGCTTGAGCACAGGGAACTCTGGGGCCAACGTCCTGACTTTC. It specifies CASSLSTGNSGANVLTF.

The chain has TRBV7-3 and TRBJ1-2; D is ambiguous. This CDR3 spans 12 amino acids. The V gene lost 6 bases and the J gene lost 7 bases, with 12 bases spanning the gap. Germline V gives CDR1 SGHTA, CDR2 FQGTGA. As DNA, the CDR3 is TGTGCCAGCAGTGACCGCGTGGGTGGCTACACCTTC. It yields the protein CASSDRVGGYTF.

The V and J genes are TRBV4-2 and TRBJ2-1, with 7 bases aligning to TRBD2. Germline V gene sequence: CDR1 LGHNA, CDR2 YNFKEQ. V gave up 0 bases and J gave up 4 bases; unmatched junction bases: 6. The CDR3 extends over 16 amino acids. CDR3 region: CASSQEAVAGYNEQFF. The DNA for the CDR3 is TGTGCCAGCAGCCAAGAGGCAGTAGCGGGTTACAATGAGCAGTTCTTC.

Remarks on this clone: Given a far larger clone just one base away, this is likely a sequencing read error. The rearrangement links TRBV6-1 to TRBJ2-1; no reliable D call. Germline CDR1 and CDR2: MNHNS and SASEGT. CDR3 length: 13 amino acids. CDR3 residues: CTSSESRPGEQFF. CDR3 coding DNA: TGTACCAGCAGTGAATCCCGACCGGGTGAGCAGTTCTTC.

The V and J genes are TRBV4-2 and TRBJ2-7, with D possibly being TRBD2 (5 bases). Trimming took off 1 base at V and 1 base at J, with 8 bases between the two ends. CDR1 is LGHNA, CDR2 YNFKEQ, per germline. The CDR3 runs 14 residues. CDR3 region: CASSQGVASYEQYF. The CDR3 region has the DNA TGTGCCAGCAGCCAAGGGGTAGCGTCCTACGAGCAGTACTTC.

The chain combines TRBV5-1 with TRBJ2-1; D may be TRBD2 (6 bases). V dropped 4 bases and J dropped 7 bases, with 12 bases sitting between them. Germline V gene data show CDR1 as SGHRS and CDR2 as YFSETQ. CDR3 length: 13 amino acids. CDR3 sequence (DNA): TGCGCCAGCAGCCCAAGTGGACTAAATGAGCAGTTCTTC. Its protein product is CASSPSGLNEQFF.

The V gene is TRBV11-2, the J gene TRBJ2-5; TRBD2 matches 7 bases. V was clipped by 1 base and J by 0 bases; unmatched bases: 2. The CDR3 is made up of 15 amino acids. Per germline, CDR1 SGHAT and CDR2 FQNNGV. The DNA for the CDR3 is TGTGCCAGCAGCTTAGTGCGGGGGTACCAAGAGACCCAGTACTTC. Its translation is CASSLVRGYQETQYF.

About this clone itself: A read error is likely here: a far larger clone is one base away. Other nucleotide sequences from this sample produce the same CDR3. The chain recombines TRBV5-1 with TRBJ2-7; D gene ambiguous. The germline V gene has CDR1 SGHRS and CDR2 YFSETQ. CDR3 length: 13 amino acids. This CDR3 is CASSAGSTYEQYF. CDR3 coding DNA: TGCGCTAGCAGCGCTGGATCCACCTACGAGCAGTACTTC.

The chain has TRBV6-1 and TRBJ2-7, with D perhaps TRBD1 or TRBD2 (5 bases each). V lost 2 bases and J 7 bases, leaving 15 bases between the germline ends. The CDR3 totals 14 residues. Germline CDR1 MNHNS, CDR2 SASEGT. In DNA form, the CDR3 reads TGTGCCAGCAGTGAATCGGGACCCCCTTTGGAGCAGTACTTC. Translated, it gives CASSESGPPLEQYF.

This chain joins TRBV5-1 and TRBJ2-1; TRBD2 aligns across 10 bases. V lost 4 bases and J lost 9; bases outside the gene matches: 16. This CDR3 has 17 residues. Germline V CDR1 and CDR2: SGHRS, YFSETQ. The CDR3 loop is CASSKPAGTSEGGEQFF. The CDR3 nucleotides read TGCGCCAGCAGCAAACCGGCCGGGACTAGCGAAGGAGGTGAGCAGTTCTTC.

The V call is TRBV15, the J call TRBJ2-7; tentative D call: TRBD2 (5 bases). Trimming left V 8 bases short and J 6 bases short, with 14 bases between. Germline V CDR1 and CDR2: LNHNV, YYDKDF (reference sequence). This CDR3 comprises 12 residues. The CDR3 region is CATGSSGREQYF. The CDR3 DNA reads as TGTGCCACCGGTAGCAGCGGACGCGAGCAGTACTTC.

This rearrangement joins TRBV6-6 to TRBJ1-3, with a weak D call TRBD1 (6 bases). The V gene lost 7 bases and the J gene lost 0 bases, with 13 bases spanning the gap. Looked up from germline, CDR1 is MNHNY and CDR2 is SVGAGI (reference sequence). This CDR3 contains 15 residues. The CDR3 loop is CASTGQRDSGNTIYF. DNA of the CDR3: TGTGCCAGCACCGGACAGAGAGACTCTGGAAACACCATATATTTT.

J is TRBJ1-3 and V is TRBV5-6; D is unclear. The CDR3 runs 15 residues. V shed 0 bases and J shed 1 base, with 8 bases lying between them. CDR1 SGHDT and CDR2 YYEEEE come from the germline V gene. As DNA, the CDR3 is TGTGCCAGCAGCTTGGTTTCCGCGTCTGGAAACACCATATATTTT. As protein: CASSLVSASGNTIYF.

In this sample, this clone turned up many times. The chain carries TRBV30 and TRBJ1-2, with D tentatively TRBD1 (6 bases). The CDR3 extends over 14 amino acids. V lost 5 bases and J lost 7, with 20 bases in between. The germline V gene has CDR1 GTSNPN and CDR2 SVGIG (reference sequence). The CDR3 DNA follows: TGTGCCTGGGGGGGGCCGAGGACAAAGGCTGGCTACACCTTC. Its translation: CAWGGPRTKAGYTF.

A few counts support this clone. The chain is built from TRBV6-1 and TRBJ1-5; 7 bases line up with TRBD1. J gave up 5 bases and V 2 bases, and 3 bases lay outside the gene matches. CDR1 and CDR2 from the germline V gene are MNHNS and SASEGT. The CDR3 totals 14 residues. CDR3 in amino acids: CASSERGTDQPQHF. The CDR3 DNA reads as TGTGCCAGCAGTGAAAGAGGGACAGATCAGCCCCAGCATTTT.

The V and J genes are TRBV6-1 and TRBJ2-7; 14 bases map to TRBD2. The CDR3 consists of 15 residues. Trimming took 5 bases from V and 9 from J; bases not matched to a gene: 9. In germline, CDR1 is MNHNS, CDR2 SASEGT. CDR3 residues: CASSLRLAGGLGQYF. DNA of the CDR3: TGTGCCAGCAGTCTCCGACTAGCGGGAGGGCTGGGGCAGTACTTC.

This clone appeared a single time. The rearrangement links TRBV5-6 to TRBJ1-2, with D unclear. Germline V gives CDR1 SGHDT, CDR2 YYEEEE. Trimming took 4 bases from V and 2 from J, leaving 15 bases between them. This CDR3 comprises 15 residues. The CDR3 region has the DNA TGTGCCAGCAGCCCTATGGAACGCCTGAACTATGGCTACACCTTC. Its protein is CASSPMERLNYGYTF.

The V gene is TRBV2, the J gene TRBJ2-7; 8 bases map to TRBD2. Trimming took 7 bases from V and 2 from J; bases not matched to a gene: 10. This CDR3 is 15 amino acids long. The germline CDR1 and CDR2 sequences are SNHLY and FYNNEI. The CDR3 DNA is TGTGCCAGCACGGGAGGGCTAGCGGGTACCTACGAGCAGTACTTC. As protein: CASTGGLAGTYEQYF.

The rearrangement joins TRBV28 to TRBJ2-7; 9 bases match TRBD1. CDR3 length: 14 residues. Trimming at V came to 4 bases and at J to 5 bases, leaving 6 bases not matched to a gene. Per the germline V gene, CDR1 is MDHEN and CDR2 is SYDVKM. The CDR3 reads CASSSGTGRHEQYF. CDR3 in DNA: TGTGCCAGCAGTTCCGGGACAGGGCGCCACGAGCAGTACTTC.

This clone occurred once. The genes are TRBV29-1 and TRBJ2-5, with a tentative D call TRBD2 (6 bases). The germline CDR1 and CDR2 sequences are SQVTM and ANQGSEA. Trimming removed 6 bases at V and 2 bases at J, with 10 bases between. CDR3 length equals 12 residues. The CDR3 loop reads CSVRLGQETQYF. CDR3 nucleotide sequence: TGCAGCGTCCGACTAGGACAAGAGACCCAGTACTTC.

V and J are TRBV6-4 and TRBJ2-2; the D is unclear. Germline CDR1 and CDR2: MRHNA and SNTAGT. The CDR3 is 12 residues long. The V gene lost 4 bases and the J gene lost 6 bases, with 6 bases spanning the gap. CDR3 bases: TGTGCCAGCAGTGGACGGGCCGGGGAGCTGTTTTTT. Translating gives CASSGRAGELFF.

The chain joins TRBV6-5 to TRBJ2-7; 8 nucleotides align to TRBD1. CDR1 is MNHEY and CDR2 is SVGAGI in the germline V gene. V lost 6 bases, J lost 4 bases, and 11 bases stayed unmatched. This CDR3 is built from 15 residues. The CDR3 here is CASRLRVDREYEQYF. The CDR3 region has the DNA TGTGCCAGCAGGCTGAGAGTGGACAGGGAGTACGAGCAGTACTTC.

The CDR3 is CASSLDRLGADTQYF. CDR3 nucleotide sequence: TGCGCCAGCAGCTTAGACAGGTTGGGGGCAGATACGCAGTATTTT. The chain uses TRBV5-1 and TRBJ2-3; D is perhaps TRBD1 (6 bases). This CDR3 spans 15 amino acids. Germline assignment: CDR1 SGHRS and CDR2 YFSETQ. V lost 2 bases, J lost 4 bases, and 14 bases lay in between.

The chain recombines TRBV30 with TRBJ2-3, with 7 nucleotides matching TRBD2. J lost 6 bases, V lost 4 bases, and 16 bases had no gene match. The CDR3 runs 16 residues. Germline V gene lookup returns CDR1 GTSNPN and CDR2 SVGIG (reference sequence). The DNA for the CDR3 is TGTGCCTGGACTACGTCTTGGCGGGAGCTTACCGATACGCAGTATTTT. Translating it yields CAWTTSWRELTDTQYF.

The genes are TRBV10-3 and TRBJ1-2; 7 positions match TRBD1. There are 13 residues in the CDR3. Trimming at V came to 4 bases and at J to 4 bases, leaving 3 bases not matched to a gene. The germline V gene has CDR1 ENHRY and CDR2 SYGVKD. In DNA form, the CDR3 reads TGTGCCATCAGTGCGACAGGGCCCTATGGCTACACCTTC. This translates into CAISATGPYGYTF.